This record looks at one T cell receptor beta chain sequence and its context. Its antigen is not known. This specimen comes from a study of cytomegalovirus exposure and HLA in healthy donors. Both 60 Vbeta primers and 13 Jbeta primers went into the PCR. The protocol was immunoSEQ multiplex PCR, while the TCRdb copy is restricted to in-frame clones and leaves out a portion. The sample holds some 80,000 clones. The CDR3 contains 14 residues. CDR1 is SGHTA, CDR2 FQGNSA, per germline. V was pared by 5 bases and J by 4 bases, with 14 bases between. Study results and limitations: Productive rates of about 87% or about 30% were seen for most TCR beta V segments in an earlier analysis.

The sequencing sample was made of PBMCs. The sequence was obtained from a man aged 45-60 years in good health and CMV-seropositive. The chain couples TRBV7-2 to TRBJ2-5; D is perhaps TRBD1 (5 bases). The CDR3 coding sequence is TGTGCCAGCAGCCTCGACCCCCAGGGAGAGACCCAGTACTTC. It yields the protein CASSLDPQGETQYF.